This T cell receptor (beta chain) emerged from a study of patients and donors after allogeneic stem cell transplantation. MiXCR was run by TCRdb on the RT-PCR reads, yielding one entry per CDR3 protein. The sample contains about a million distinct CDR3 sequences, more than 15% of which appear only once. V shed 7 bases, J shed 4 bases, and the junction held 5 bases outside the gene matches. From germline, CDR1 is SGHAT and CDR2 FQNNGV. This CDR3 has 15 residues. This clonotype was counted a few times. Sequences were obtained from blood, either unsorted or a sorted T cell fraction (not recorded which). The V gene is TRBV11-2, the J gene TRBJ2-5, with 14 positions matching TRBD2. This clonotype was obtained from a human donor who was either an allogeneic HSCT recipient or a stem cell or donor lymphocyte infusion donor (not recorded which). It is not recorded whose cells these are; they may come from a transplant donor. The CDR3 nucleotides are TGTGCCAGCATCCTCGGACTAGCGGGAGGAGAGACCCAGTACTTC. This translates into CASILGLAGGETQYF.